A selection of T cell receptor beta chains follows, all from one sample in a study of blood T cell repertoires in COVID-19. Clones were read by immunoSEQ multiplex PCR, and TCRdb kept only the in-frame ones, dropping some. The sample shows 100,000 to 150,000 clones, about 82% of them seen only once. The source material was peripheral blood. The receptors stem from a human donor in a cohort sampled during active COVID-19. The CDR3 runs from the conserved cysteine through the conserved F or W. A D gene is named only where the DNA matches it firmly. Some rows have no size entry. The others give once, few or many, or a class for an expanded clone.

abundance: NA; d_gene: NA; j_gene: TRBJ1-4; v_gene: TRBV19; CDR3nt: TGTGCCAGTAGTATAGTAATGGGACAACGGGAAAAACTGTTTTTT; CDR3aa: CASSIVMGQREKLFF
abundance: NA; d_gene: TRBD1; j_gene: TRBJ1-5; v_gene: TRBV19; CDR3nt: TGTGCCAGTAGGGCGAGGACAGGGGGGTACCATATCGGCAATCAGCCCCAGCATTTT; CDR3aa: CASRARTGGYHIGNQPQHF
abundance: few; d_gene: NA; j_gene: TRBJ2-7; v_gene: TRBV7-9; CDR3nt: TGTGCCAGCAGCTTACGGGAGTCAACCTACGAGCAGTACTTC; CDR3aa: CASSLRESTYEQYF
abundance: NA; d_gene: NA; j_gene: TRBJ2-3; v_gene: TRBV15; CDR3nt: TGTGCCACCACCAGCGGCACAGATACGCAGTATTTT; CDR3aa: CATTSGTDTQYF
abundance: once; d_gene: NA; j_gene: TRBJ1-1; v_gene: TRBV9; CDR3nt: TGTGCCAGCACCAACCCAGGGATGAAAGCTTTCTTT; CDR3aa: CASTNPGMKAFF
abundance: once; d_gene: TRBD1; j_gene: TRBJ2-3; v_gene: TRBV28; CDR3nt: TGTGCCAGCGCCGGGACAGGGGGTAATAGAGATACGCAGTATTTT; CDR3aa: CASAGTGGNRDTQYF
abundance: NA; d_gene: TRBD2; j_gene: TRBJ2-2; v_gene: TRBV28; CDR3nt: TGTGCCAGCAGTTTCTATAGCGGGGACACCGGGGAGCTGTTTTTT; CDR3aa: CASSFYSGDTGELFF
abundance: NA; d_gene: TRBD2; j_gene: TRBJ2-5; v_gene: TRBV6-2/TRBV6-3; CDR3nt: TGTGCCAGCAGTTACTTTAGACTAGCGGGAGTTGTGGAGACCCAGTACTTC; CDR3aa: CASSYFRLAGVVETQYF
abundance: NA; d_gene: TRBD1; j_gene: TRBJ1-1; v_gene: TRBV14; CDR3nt: TGTGCCAGCAGCCTTACTTACCTCTCCGGGACAGGGGTAGGTACTGAAGCTTTCTTT; CDR3aa: CASSLTYLSGTGVGTEAFF
abundance: NA; d_gene: TRBD1; j_gene: TRBJ2-1; v_gene: TRBV7-2; CDR3nt: TGTGCCAGCAGCTTACGACAGGGGGCGCGTAATGAGCAGTTCTTC; CDR3aa: CASSLRQGARNEQFF
abundance: NA; d_gene: NA; j_gene: TRBJ2-1; v_gene: TRBV6-2/TRBV6-3; CDR3nt: TGTGCCAGCAGTTACGGACCCAGACAGAGCTCCTACAATGAGCAGTTCTTC; CDR3aa: CASSYGPRQSSYNEQFF
abundance: NA; d_gene: NA; j_gene: TRBJ2-1; v_gene: TRBV20-1; CDR3nt: TGCAGTGCCAAACCAGTCTATGAGCAGTTCTTC; CDR3aa: CSAKPVYEQFF
abundance: NA; d_gene: TRBD2; j_gene: TRBJ2-1; v_gene: TRBV11-2; CDR3nt: TGTGCCAGCAGCTTAGCGCTAGCGGGAGTGGGGAATGAGCAGTTCTTC; CDR3aa: CASSLALAGVGNEQFF
abundance: few; d_gene: TRBD1; j_gene: TRBJ1-5; v_gene: TRBV5-5; CDR3nt: TGTGCCAGCAGCCTCGGGACAGCCCACAATCAGCCCCAGCATTTT; CDR3aa: CASSLGTAHNQPQHF